These 13 T cell receptor beta chains originate from one sample sequenced in a study of post-analysis software for immune sequencing data. Study-wide points: Controls showed lower frequencies than patients for several TRBV segments, and TRBV5-6, TRBV5-1 and TRBV20-1 were among these.

Libraries were made from TCR beta cDNA, and they carried unique molecular identifiers. Using its own MiXCR run on the PCR reads, TCRdb lists one record per CDR3 protein. The table has some 240,000 distinct CDR3 sequences, roughly a third seen once; the top ten hold approximately 4.6%. No antigens are known for them. Sequenced input: blood. These receptors all stem from a girl aged 10 to 17 with multiple sclerosis.

Many counts were recorded for this clonotype. V is TRBV14 and J is TRBJ1-2; maybe TRBD1 (5 bases). The germline V gene encodes CDR1 SGHDN and CDR2 FVKESK. The CDR3 is 14 residues long. V was shortened by 0 bases and J by 5 bases, with 10 bases between the two germline ends. In nucleotides, the CDR3 is TGTGCCAGCAGCCAAGATGGCAGGGTATATGGCTACACCTTC. It specifies CASSQDGRVYGYTF.

A few counts support this clonotype. The gene calls are TRBV24-1 and TRBJ1-1; no clear D. Germline CDR1 KGHDR, CDR2 SFDVKD. V lost 0 bases to trimming and J lost 11 bases, with 9 bases between them. The length of the CDR3 is 12 residues. CDR3 residues: CATSDLAGEAFF. The CDR3 nucleotides read TGTGCCACCAGTGATTTGGCCGGGGAGGCTTTCTTT.

The V gene is TRBV14, the J gene TRBJ1-6; D gene ambiguous. Germline V gives CDR1 SGHDN, CDR2 FVKESK. The V gene lost 3 bases and the J gene lost 7 bases, with 10 bases spanning the gap. The length of the CDR3 is 14 residues. CDR3 bases: TGTGCCAGCAGCCACACATTTCGCAATTCACCCCTCCACTTT. Translation: CASSHTFRNSPLHF.

This clonotype was picked up a small number of times. A much larger clone lies one base from this, so it may be a read error. V gene TRBV6-5 combines with J gene TRBJ2-3; D is tentatively TRBD1 or TRBD2 (5 bases each). Deletions cut 7 bases from V and 0 bases from J, with 17 bases between. This CDR3 comprises 16 residues. Germline V gene lookup returns CDR1 MNHEY and CDR2 SVGAGI. The CDR3 nucleotides read TGTGCCAGCAATCCCTCCTGGGGCGGGAGCACAGATACGCAGTATTTT. It yields the protein CASNPSWGGSTDTQYF.

This clonotype showed up just a few times. This rearrangement joins TRBV3-1 to TRBJ1-1; unclear D gene. Germline V gene lookup returns CDR1 LGHDT and CDR2 YNNKEL (reference sequence). CDR3 size: 14 residues. V was cut by 2 bases and J by 1 base, with 8 bases left in between. In DNA, the CDR3 is TGTGCCAGCAGCCAAAGCCAGGCGAACACTGAAGCTTTCTTT. This codes for CASSQSQANTEAFF.

This clonotype has a handful of counts. The genes are TRBV28 and TRBJ1-5; unclear D gene. The CDR3 is 15 residues long. Trimming took off 7 bases at V and 3 bases at J, with 16 bases between the two ends. Looked up from germline, CDR1 is MDHEN and CDR2 is SYDVKM. CDR3 in DNA: TGTGCCAGCACCAAAGGAGATTATAACAATCAGCCCCAGCATTTT. Translation: CASTKGDYNNQPQHF.

This clonotype was observed a few times. The V call is TRBV6-1, the J call TRBJ2-2; 7 nucleotides match TRBD2. The trim removed 7 bases at V and 4 bases at J, leaving 9 bases unmatched. The germline CDR1 and CDR2 sequences are MNHNS and SASEGT. The CDR3 contains 15 residues. The CDR3 reads CASNGGSRTTGELFF. The CDR3, as DNA: TGTGCCAGCAACGGCGGGAGTAGGACCACCGGGGAGCTGTTTTTT.

J is TRBJ1-2 and V is TRBV20-1; unclear D gene. This CDR3 is built from 12 residues. V was clipped by 6 bases and J by 0 bases, with 8 bases between them. CDR1 DFQATT and CDR2 SNEGSKA come from the germline V gene (reference sequence). CDR3 nucleotide sequence: TGCAGTGCCGATAAAGCTAACTATGGCTACACCTTC. It codes for CSADKANYGYTF.

This clonotype was seen a handful of times. The chain combines TRBV4-1 with TRBJ2-6; D possibly corresponds to TRBD1 (5 bases). The CDR3 is made up of 18 amino acids. Trimming cost V 7 bases and J 1 base, with 20 bases left between them. Germline V gene lookup returns CDR1 MGHRA and CDR2 YSYEKL. CDR3 sequence: CASILGAPSPSGANVLTF. The CDR3 coding sequence is TGCGCCAGCATCTTAGGGGCCCCATCCCCTTCTGGGGCCAACGTCCTGACTTTC.

This chain links TRBV7-2 with TRBJ2-7; D gene unclear. The ends were cut back, 3 bases at V and 4 bases at J, with 13 bases in the middle. The length of the CDR3 is 14 residues. Germline V gives CDR1 SGHTA, CDR2 FQGNSA. The CDR3, as DNA: TGTGCCAGCAGCTTTTCGTTACCGCGGTACGAGCAGTACTTC. Amino acids: CASSFSLPRYEQYF. Based on the CDR3 plus reference TRBV7-2 and TRBJ2-7, the full variable domain is GAGVSQSPSNKVTEKGKDVELRCDPISGHTALYWYRQSLGQGLEFLIYFQGNSAPDKSGLPSDRFSAERTGGSVSTLTIQRTQQEDSAVYLCASSFSLPRYEQYFGPGTRLTVT.

On this clonotype: A read error may be the cause here, since a much bigger clone is one base away. The chain has TRBV7-9 and TRBJ1-2; 11 bases map to TRBD1. This CDR3 region has 14 residues. CDR1 SEHNR and CDR2 FQNEAQ come from the germline V gene (reference sequence). CDR3 protein: CASSRTGGDYGCTF. The DNA for the CDR3 is TGTGCCAGCAGCCGGACAGGGGGCGACTATGGCTGCACCTTC.

V is TRBV5-5 and J is TRBJ1-6, with 10 bases lining up with TRBD1. The V segment lost 5 bases and the J segment 10 bases; nucleotides outside the gene matches: 9. The CDR3 is 15 residues long. CDR1 is SGHKS, CDR2 YYEKEE, per germline (reference sequence). For the CDR3, the DNA is TGTGCCAGCAGTATCCGGGACAGGGGAGACTCACCCCTCCACTTT. Protein: CASSIRDRGDSPLHF.

The chain carries TRBV5-1 and TRBJ2-2; TRBD1 matches at 9 bases. The CDR3 has 15 amino acids. Unmatched junction bases numbered 7, after V lost 4 bases and J lost 6 bases. In germline, CDR1 is SGHRS, CDR2 YFSETQ. CDR3 sequence: CASSMGQGGPGELFF. The DNA of the CDR3 is TGCGCCAGCAGCATGGGACAGGGTGGCCCCGGGGAGCTGTTTTTT.